Listed here are 12 T cell receptor beta chains from one sample, sequenced in a study of blood T cell repertoires in COVID-19. This table comes from immunoSEQ multiplex PCR, and its TCRdb copy is limited to in-frame clones, with some not included. In the table there are hundreds of thousands of clones, over 70% of which are singletons. Source material: peripheral blood. The receptors here all came from a woman of 80 years or more with acute or convalescent COVID-19.

The genes are TRBV7-5 and TRBJ2-1; no DNA check was done on the table's D call, TRBD2. TRBV7-5 corresponds to a pseudogene. The CDR3 is made up of 16 amino acids. CDR3 loop: CVRSAKSGSSYNEQFF. The CDR3 DNA is TGTGTCAGAAGCGCTAAGAGCGGGAGCTCCTACAATGAGCAGTTCTTC.

V gene TRBV28 combines with J gene TRBJ1-5; tentative D call: TRBD1 (5 bases). The CDR3 extends over 13 amino acids. V was shortened by 6 bases and J by 11 bases, with 17 bases between the two germline ends. Per germline, CDR1 MDHEN and CDR2 SYDVKM. CDR3 protein: CASRSTPGWTQHF. The DNA of the CDR3 is TGTGCCAGCAGATCGACCCCAGGGTGGACCCAGCATTTT.

This chain connects TRBV4-2 to TRBJ1-1; 7 bases agree with TRBD1. The CDR3 is made up of 15 amino acids. Germline V gene data show CDR1 as LGHNA and CDR2 as YNFKEQ. V shed 0 bases and J 4 bases; nucleotides not matched to a gene: 5. CDR3 DNA sequence: TGTGCCAGCAGCCAAGATCAAGGGGGCGGCACTGAAGCTTTCTTT. As protein: CASSQDQGGGTEAFF.

The rearrangement uses TRBV20-1 and TRBJ1-1; possibly TRBD1 for D (5 bases). The CDR3 sequence is 11 residues long. Germline CDR1 DFQATT, CDR2 SNEGSKA (reference sequence). This CDR3 is CRGREGTEAFF. The CDR3 coding sequence is TGCAGGGGGCGGGAGGGGACTGAAGCTTTCTTT.

The V and J genes are TRBV4-2 and TRBJ1-3; TRBD1 matches at 8 bases. The CDR3 has 15 residues. CDR1 is LGHNA and CDR2 is YNFKEQ in the germline V gene. J gave up 14 bases and V 0 bases, and 12 bases lay outside the gene matches. The CDR3 DNA reads as TGTGCCAGCAGCCAAGAAGCCGGACAGGGAAGGGTTCTATATTTT. Translated: CASSQEAGQGRVLYF.

This chain joins TRBV19 and TRBJ1-4; a weak D match, TRBD1 (6 bases). Trimming took off 3 bases at V and 0 bases at J, with 11 bases between the two ends. The CDR3 totals 16 residues. The germline V gene has CDR1 LNHDA and CDR2 SQIVND (reference sequence). The CDR3 sequence is CASSIGQPATNEKLFF. CDR3 sequence (DNA): TGTGCCAGTAGTATTGGACAGCCCGCAACTAATGAAAAACTGTTTTTT.

The V and J genes are TRBV6-2 or TRBV6-3 and TRBJ2-1, with D possibly matching TRBD2 (5 bases). V was trimmed by 6 bases and J by 8 bases, leaving 23 bases between them. This CDR3 contains 16 residues. CDR1 is MNHEY and CDR2 is SVGEGT in the germline V gene. The CDR3 spells CASSPRTGPESDEQFF. The CDR3 DNA sequence: TGTGCCAGCAGCCCTAGGACTGGGCCCGAGAGTGATGAGCAGTTCTTC.

The chain uses TRBV7-9 and TRBJ2-7; D call uncertain. The V gene's germline CDR1 is SEHNR and CDR2 FQNEAQ (reference sequence). The CDR3 is made up of 14 amino acids. The V and J ends lost 5 bases and 6 bases respectively, with 17 bases between them. CDR3 loop: CASSRITEGGEQYF. The CDR3 DNA reads TGTGCCAGCAGCCGAATAACGGAAGGCGGCGAGCAGTACTTC.

The chain recombines TRBV3-1 (or the pseudogene TRBV3-2) with TRBJ1-1; 9 bases align to TRBD1. CDR3 length: 14 amino acids. The germline V gene encodes CDR1 LGHDT and CDR2 YNNKEL (reference sequence). Trimming at V came to 1 base and at J to 7 bases, leaving 4 bases not matched to a gene. CDR3 DNA sequence: TGTGCCAGCAGCCAAGGGGGACAGGGCCGTGAAGCTTTCTTT. Amino acid sequence: CASSQGGQGREAFF.

The genes are TRBV5-1 and TRBJ2-3, with TRBD2 matching over 7 bases. This CDR3 comprises 16 residues. Trimming cost V 1 base and J 3 bases; bases outside gene matches: 8. Germline lookup yields CDR1 SGHRS and CDR2 YFSETQ. The CDR3 DNA is TGCGCCAGCAGCTTGCCGGGCGGGAGAAGAACAGATACGCAGTATTTT. It is translated as CASSLPGGRRTDTQYF.

The table lists this clone with a few counts. CDR3 residues: CASSPGLPLGQPQHF. The CDR3 region has the DNA TGTGCCAGCTCACCGGGACTCCCCCTCGGGCAGCCCCAGCATTTT. V is TRBV18 and J is TRBJ1-5; tentatively, D is TRBD1 (5 bases). CDR1 is KGHSH, CDR2 LQKENI, per germline. The CDR3 is 15 residues long. V was trimmed by 3 bases and J by 7 bases, leaving 16 bases between them.

This clone occurred a few times. The chain uses TRBV19 and TRBJ1-4; D unclear. V lost 0 bases and J 4 bases, leaving 6 bases between the germline ends. The germline V gene has CDR1 LNHDA and CDR2 SQIVND (reference sequence). The CDR3 is 14 amino acids. The CDR3 is CASSIDRNNEKLFF. CDR3 sequence (DNA): TGTGCCAGTAGTATAGACAGGAATAATGAAAAACTGTTTTTT.